Listed below are T cell receptor beta chains from one sample, sequenced in a study of shared clonotypes between healthy human individuals. Measured with immunoSEQ multiplex PCR; TCRdb has only the in-frame clones, and not every one. In the table there are 1.5 million to 2.5 million clones, over 85% of which are singletons. The source material was naive CD8+ T cells sorted from blood. The receptors were sampled from a man aged 18 to 35 in good health. Each CDR3 is given with its conserved first and last residue. D genes are given only for firm matches. Expanded clones are given a class, and other clones once, few, many or no size at all.

D gene: NA
J gene: TRBJ1-1
clone size: NA
V gene: TRBV6-6
CDR3 protein: CASSYLTVNTEAFF
CDR3 DNA: TGTGCCAGCAGCTACTTAACAGTGAACACTGAAGCTTTCTTT

D gene: NA
J gene: TRBJ1-1
clone size: once
V gene: TRBV7-9
CDR3 protein: CASSPGSFAEAFF
CDR3 DNA: TGTGCCAGCAGCCCGGGATCATTTGCTGAAGCTTTCTTT

D gene: TRBD1
J gene: TRBJ2-7
clone size: NA
V gene: TRBV7-9
CDR3 protein: CASSLGQGNDYEQYF
CDR3 DNA: TGTGCCAGCAGCCTAGGACAGGGCAACGACTACGAGCAGTACTTC

D gene: NA
J gene: TRBJ2-7
clone size: NA
V gene: TRBV11-2
CDR3 protein: CASSLGPESEQYF
CDR3 DNA: TGTGCCAGCAGCTTAGGACCAGAAAGCGAGCAGTACTTC

D gene: NA
J gene: TRBJ2-7
clone size: NA
V gene: TRBV6-6
CDR3 protein: CASTEGQFYEQYF
CDR3 DNA: TGTGCCAGCACCGAAGGACAGTTCTACGAGCAGTACTTC

D gene: TRBD1
J gene: TRBJ1-2
clone size: NA
V gene: TRBV5-6
CDR3 protein: CASSSGQAYGYTF
CDR3 DNA: TGTGCCAGCAGCTCGGGACAGGCCTATGGCTACACCTTC

D gene: NA
J gene: TRBJ1-1
clone size: NA
V gene: TRBV4-1
CDR3 protein: CASSQDLENTEAFF
CDR3 DNA: TGCGCCAGCAGCCAAGACTTGGAAAACACTGAAGCTTTCTTT

D gene: NA
J gene: TRBJ1-4
clone size: NA
V gene: TRBV27
CDR3 protein: CASSLQSTNEKLFF
CDR3 DNA: TGTGCCAGCAGTCTACAGTCAACTAATGAAAAACTGTTTTTT

D gene: NA
J gene: TRBJ2-7
clone size: NA
V gene: TRBV10-3
CDR3 protein: CAISEPRVGIHEQYF
CDR3 DNA: TGTGCCATCAGTGAACCCAGGGTTGGAATCCACGAGCAGTACTTC

D gene: NA
J gene: TRBJ1-5
clone size: NA
V gene: TRBV5-6
CDR3 protein: CASSLSLMGNQPQHF
CDR3 DNA: TGTGCCAGCAGCTTATCCCTTATGGGCAATCAGCCCCAGCATTTT

D gene: NA
J gene: TRBJ1-1
clone size: NA
V gene: TRBV7-9
CDR3 protein: CASSLGENTEAFF
CDR3 DNA: TGTGCCAGCAGCTTAGGAGAGAACACTGAAGCTTTCTTT

D gene: TRBD1
J gene: TRBJ1-1
clone size: NA
V gene: TRBV5-4
CDR3 protein: CASSLTGGLAEAFF
CDR3 DNA: TGTGCCAGCAGCTTGACAGGGGGATTGGCTGAAGCTTTCTTT

D gene: TRBD1
J gene: TRBJ1-2
clone size: NA
V gene: TRBV4-3
CDR3 protein: CASSQDLEGAAGYTF
CDR3 DNA: TGCGCCAGCAGCCAAGATCTCGAGGGGGCGGCTGGCTACACCTTC

D gene: NA
J gene: TRBJ2-7
clone size: NA
V gene: TRBV6-1
CDR3 protein: CASSDEAFSYEQYF
CDR3 DNA: TGTGCCAGCAGTGACGAGGCGTTCTCCTACGAGCAGTACTTC

D gene: NA
J gene: TRBJ2-7
clone size: NA
V gene: TRBV5-6
CDR3 protein: CASSYGSQNYEQYF
CDR3 DNA: TGTGCCAGCAGCTACGGATCCCAGAACTACGAGCAGTACTTC

D gene: NA
J gene: TRBJ2-7
clone size: NA
V gene: TRBV27
CDR3 protein: CGSSPGPSYEQYF
CDR3 DNA: TGTGGCAGCAGCCCCGGGCCCTCCTACGAGCAGTACTTC

D gene: TRBD1
J gene: TRBJ1-2
clone size: once
V gene: TRBV27
CDR3 protein: CASIKFGWQGALTGYGYTF
CDR3 DNA: TGTGCCAGCATCAAATTTGGGTGGCAGGGGGCCCTAACTGGATATGGCTACACCTTC